The 30 T cell receptor beta chains below were found in one sample sequenced in a study of CD8+CD57+ T cells in acquired aplastic anemia listed by TCRdb under 2018. Sequenced using an Illumina HiSeq 2000. Genomic DNA was used as template for profiling of TCR beta VDJ combinations and CDR3 sequences. Starting from the raw public reads, TCRdb applied fastp trimming at Q25, assembled clones with MiXCR and retained in-frame beta chains. Entries that share a CDR3 protein sequence are merged under the most common genes and DNA. The sample table lists about 150,000 distinct CDR3 sequences, 52% of them with a count of one. The ten largest clones represent 12% of the sample. Patients chosen for sequencing had shown expansion of CD8+CD57+ cells by flow cytometry. The specimen was sorted CD4+, CD8+, or CD8+CD57+ T cells (not recorded which) from PBMCs. All receptors come from a human donor with aplastic anemia.

This clonotype was counted only a few times. J is TRBJ2-7 and V is TRBV25-1; 7 bases are shared with TRBD1. CDR1 is MGHDK and CDR2 is SYGVNS in the germline V gene. J gave up 3 bases and V 4 bases, and 9 bases lay outside the gene matches. The length of the CDR3 is 15 residues. CDR3 coding DNA: TGTGCCAGCAGTGGACAGGGTAGGACCCACTACGAGCAGTACTTC. Its translation: CASSGQGRTHYEQYF.

Remarks on this clonotype: A much larger clone lies a single base off, so this may be a read error. The chain uses TRBV4-3 and TRBJ2-3, with 9 bases matching TRBD2. In germline, CDR1 is LGHNA, CDR2 YSLEER. The CDR3 runs to 17 residues. The CDR3 DNA reads as TGCGCCAGCAGCCAAGATCATGGTAGCGGGGGCCCAGATACGCGGTATTTT. It specifies CASSQDHGSGGPDTRYF.

This clonotype appeared a few times. This sequence joins TRBV24-1 and TRBJ2-1, with TRBD2 matching 8 bases. CDR3 length equals 14 residues. Germline values: CDR1 KGHDR, CDR2 SFDVKD. V was clipped by 4 bases and J by 9 bases; unmatched bases: 7. The CDR3, as DNA: TGTGCCACCAGTGACGACGGGAGGGCTCGTGAGCAGTTCTTC. It specifies CATSDDGRAREQFF.

The V gene is TRBV19, the J gene TRBJ1-5, with D perhaps TRBD1 (5 bases). The CDR3 runs to 14 residues. V was trimmed by 6 bases and J by 4 bases, leaving 13 bases between them. From germline, CDR1 is LNHDA and CDR2 SQIVND (reference sequence). The CDR3 loop is CASSTGAGNQPQHF. The CDR3 region has the DNA TGTGCCAGTAGCACAGGAGCGGGTAATCAGCCCCAGCATTTT.

V is TRBV29-1 and J is TRBJ1-2; TRBD1 is a possible D gene (5 bases). The germline gives CDR1 SQVTM, CDR2 ANQGSEA. Trimming stripped 7 bases from V and 4 bases from J, with 13 bases between. CDR3 length: 12 residues. In DNA, the CDR3 is TGCAGCGACGATAGGGGTATCTATGGCTACACCTTC. This encodes CSDDRGIYGYTF.

The chain is built from TRBV5-4 and TRBJ2-7, with 8 bases aligning to TRBD1. Germline V gene sequence: CDR1 SGHNT, CDR2 YYREEE (reference sequence). V was clipped by 6 bases and J by 0 bases; unmatched bases: 8. This CDR3 is 15 amino acids long. CDR3 sequence: CASTQQGGSSYEQYF. DNA of the CDR3: TGTGCCAGCACTCAACAGGGGGGCAGCTCCTACGAGCAGTACTTC.

The V and J genes are TRBV12-3 or TRBV12-4 and TRBJ1-2, with a tentative D call TRBD1 (5 bases). The CDR3 consists of 14 residues. V was shortened by 1 base and J by 7 bases, with 13 bases between the two germline ends. CDR3 loop: CASSLVGRVGGYTF. CDR3 in DNA: TGTGCCAGCAGTTTAGTCGGCAGGGTGGGTGGCTACACCTTC.

V is TRBV4-1 and J is TRBJ2-3; perhaps TRBD2 as D (5 bases). CDR3 length: 13 amino acids. Trimming stripped 3 bases from V and 2 bases from J, with 6 bases between. The germline CDR1 and CDR2 sequences are MGHRA and YSYEKL. In nucleotides, the CDR3 is TGCGCCAGCAGCCAGAGGGACACAGATACGCAGTATTTT. Protein product: CASSQRDTDTQYF.

CDR3 sequence: CASSVGPNPYEQYF. In DNA form, the CDR3 reads TGTGCCAGCAGTGTGGGGCCGAACCCCTACGAGCAGTACTTC. This sequence joins TRBV2 and TRBJ2-7; TRBD1 might be the D (5 bases). The CDR3 runs 14 residues. Germline V gene data show CDR1 as SNHLY and CDR2 as FYNNEI. V lost 4 bases to trimming and J lost 2 bases, with 12 bases between them.

This clonotype was observed at least ten times. The chain joins TRBV7-9 to TRBJ2-1; TRBD1 agrees at 10 bases. The germline CDR1 and CDR2 sequences are SEHNR and FQNEAQ (reference sequence). CDR3 length equals 15 residues. Trimming took 5 bases from V and 4 from J; bases not matched to a gene: 5. The CDR3 reads CASSPGQGGYNEQFF. The CDR3 DNA reads TGTGCCAGCAGCCCCGGACAGGGGGGATACAATGAGCAGTTCTTC.

A few counts support this clonotype. The chain recombines TRBV10-3 with TRBJ2-6, with no clear D. This CDR3 is built from 12 residues. The germline V gene has CDR1 ENHRY and CDR2 SYGVKD. Trimming took off 11 bases at V and 0 bases at J, with 5 bases between the two ends. The CDR3 region is CALSSGANVLTF. The CDR3, as DNA: TGTGCCCTGAGCTCTGGGGCCAACGTCCTGACTTTC.

The chain links TRBV14 to TRBJ2-5; D gene ambiguous. Germline V gene lookup returns CDR1 SGHDN and CDR2 FVKESK. V lost 5 bases to trimming and J lost 8 bases, with 9 bases between them. CDR3 length: 11 amino acids. The CDR3 coding sequence is TGTGCCAGCAGCTATGAGAGAACCCAGTACTTC. Amino acids: CASSYERTQYF.

Ten or more counts support this clonotype. The chain joins TRBV20-1 to TRBJ2-7; D perhaps matches TRBD2 (7 bases). CDR1 DFQATT and CDR2 SNEGSKA come from the germline V gene (reference sequence). The V and J ends lost 0 bases and 2 bases respectively, with 14 bases between them. The CDR3 runs 15 residues. The chain's CDR3 is CSAREKRDKTYEQYF. In DNA form, the CDR3 reads TGCAGTGCTAGAGAGAAGCGGGACAAGACCTACGAGCAGTACTTC.

This clonotype was found a few times. V gene TRBV7-6 combines with J gene TRBJ2-2, with D perhaps TRBD1 (5 bases). This CDR3 is 15 amino acids long. V lost 5 bases and J lost 0, with 10 bases in between. Germline V gene lookup returns CDR1 SGHVS and CDR2 FNYEAQ. The CDR3, as DNA: TGTGCCAGCAGCGGTAGGGGTACGAACACCGGGGAGCTGTTTTTT. It yields the protein CASSGRGTNTGELFF.

This clonotype came up many times. The V and J genes are TRBV9 and TRBJ1-1; TRBD1 might be the D (5 bases). The CDR3 is 14 residues long. V lost 5 bases, J lost 4 bases, and 15 bases lay in between. Germline CDR1 is SGDLS and CDR2 is YYNGEE. CDR3 loop: CASRPTGGGTEAFF. CDR3 DNA sequence: TGTGCCAGCAGACCGACCGGCGGGGGCACTGAAGCTTTCTTT.

Remarks on this clonotype: One base away lies a much larger clone, so this may be a sequencing read error. This chain uses TRBV5-5 with TRBJ2-3, with no clear D. Germline V CDR1 and CDR2: SGHKS, YYEKEE (reference sequence). The CDR3 loop spans 14 amino acids. The CDR3 is CASRLDVGTDTQYF. The CDR3 DNA is TGTGCCAGCAGATTGGATGTGGGCACAGATACGCAGTATTTT.

This clonotype has ten or more counts. The chain combines TRBV7-9 with TRBJ2-5, with a possible D match to TRBD1 (5 bases). Germline V CDR1 and CDR2: SEHNR, FQNEAQ (reference sequence). The CDR3 is 14 residues long. Trimming left V 3 bases short and J 2 bases short, with 10 bases between. The CDR3 DNA follows: TGTGCCAGCAGCTTCCGACAGATTCAAGAGACCCAGTACTTC. It yields the protein CASSFRQIQETQYF.

This clonotype was detected many times. The rearrangement uses TRBV12-3 or TRBV12-4 and TRBJ1-5; D gene unclear. The V and J ends lost 3 bases and 2 bases respectively, with 14 bases between them. This CDR3 has 16 residues. This chain's CDR3 is CASSFGSPAGNQPQHF. The CDR3 DNA follows: TGTGCCAGCAGTTTTGGGTCCCCAGCGGGCAATCAGCCCCAGCATTTT.

Written as DNA, the CDR3 is TGTGCCAGCAGCTTAGACAGGGTAACTGAAGCTTTCTTT. It translates to CASSLDRVTEAFF. This chain connects TRBV7-4 to TRBJ1-1, with a weak D call TRBD1 (6 bases). The CDR3 loop spans 13 amino acids. Trimming stripped 1 base from V and 5 bases from J, with 8 bases between. Germline V CDR1 and CDR2: SGHVT, SQSDAQ.

This clonotype was seen many times. J is TRBJ1-1 and V is TRBV6-2 or TRBV6-3; a possible D gene is TRBD1 (5 bases). From germline, CDR1 is MNHEY and CDR2 SVGEGT. The CDR3 has 13 residues. V was clipped by 7 bases and J by 1 base, with 10 bases between them. CDR3 loop: CASNLDRNTEAFF. The CDR3 nucleotides read TGTGCCAGCAACCTTGACAGGAACACTGAAGCTTTCTTT.

The rearrangement uses TRBV15 and TRBJ2-7, with a weak D call TRBD2 (6 bases). The CDR3 is 14 amino acids. In germline, CDR1 is LNHNV, CDR2 YYDKDF (reference sequence). V was pared by 5 bases and J by 6 bases, with 17 bases between. CDR3 amino acids: CATSSREWGVEQYF. The CDR3 DNA reads TGTGCCACCAGCTCACGGGAGTGGGGGGTCGAGCAGTACTTC.

The chain has TRBV4-1 and TRBJ1-6; possible D gene TRBD1, 6 bases. Germline loops: CDR1 MGHRA, CDR2 YSYEKL. Trimming pared 4 bases from V and 9 bases from J, leaving 13 bases between. This CDR3 comprises 14 residues. CDR3 loop: CASSLQGRISPLHF. CDR3 in DNA: TGCGCCAGCAGCCTACAGGGACGGATTTCACCCCTCCACTTT.

This sequence joins TRBV24-1 and TRBJ1-5; D not resolved. V was trimmed by 5 bases and J by 3 bases, leaving 7 bases between them. This CDR3 is 13 amino acids long. The V gene's germline CDR1 is KGHDR and CDR2 SFDVKD. In nucleotides, the CDR3 is TGTGCCACCAGTGGTGGATCCAATCAGCCCCAGCATTTT. Its protein product is CATSGGSNQPQHF.

V usage is TRBV9 and J usage is TRBJ1-1; no definite D call. V lost 8 bases and J 4 bases, leaving 9 bases between the germline ends. The CDR3 is made up of 11 amino acids. CDR1 is SGDLS, CDR2 YYNGEE, per germline. CDR3 sequence (DNA): TGTGCCAGACCTGGGGTCACTGAAGCTTTCTTT. Encoded protein: CARPGVTEAFF.

The chain has TRBV24-1 and TRBJ1-1, with D hard to call. Trimming took off 4 bases at V and 2 bases at J, with 4 bases between the two ends. This CDR3 has 12 amino acids. Germline V gene data show CDR1 as KGHDR and CDR2 as SFDVKD. The CDR3 DNA sequence: TGTGCCACCAGTGACTTCAACACTGAAGCTTTCTTT. Translation: CATSDFNTEAFF.

The V and J genes are TRBV11-2 and TRBJ1-5; no definite D call. Deletions cut 3 bases from V and 0 bases from J, with 9 bases between. This CDR3 contains 15 residues. CDR1 SGHAT and CDR2 FQNNGV come from the germline V gene. The CDR3 reads CASSFSGNSNQPQHF. The CDR3 DNA follows: TGTGCCAGCAGCTTCTCGGGAAATAGCAATCAGCCCCAGCATTTT.

In this sample, this clonotype turned up many times. CDR3 sequence: CASSEFRTGIYGYTF. In DNA form, the CDR3 reads TGTGCCAGCAGTGAGTTCAGGACAGGGATCTATGGCTACACCTTC. The chain carries TRBV6-1 and TRBJ1-2, with TRBD1 identical over 8 bases. CDR3 length equals 15 residues. The V gene's germline CDR1 is MNHNS and CDR2 SASEGT. With V trimmed by 3 bases and J by 4 bases, 7 bases remained unmatched.

The CDR3, as DNA: TGCGCCAGCAGCCAAAGAGGGCCTGGAAACACCATATATTTT. It specifies CASSQRGPGNTIYF. The rearrangement joins TRBV4-3 to TRBJ1-3; no clear D gene. This CDR3 has 14 residues. The V gene's germline CDR1 is LGHNA and CDR2 YSLEER. The V end lost 2 bases, the J end lost 2 bases, and 7 bases lay between the germline ends.

V usage is TRBV11-1 and J usage is TRBJ2-3; TRBD1 aligns across 10 bases. This CDR3 comprises 16 residues. The V and J ends lost 3 bases and 4 bases, in that order; junction bases with no gene match: 7. Germline values: CDR1 SGHAT, CDR2 FQDESV (reference sequence). The CDR3 DNA follows: TGTGCCAGCAGCTTTCCGGGACAGGGGCTAGCAGATACGCAGTATTTT. Amino acid sequence: CASSFPGQGLADTQYF.

The sample holds one count of this clonotype. The V and J genes are TRBV6-4 and TRBJ2-3; D is perhaps TRBD1 or TRBD2 (6 bases each). CDR3 length: 14 amino acids. Trimming left V 4 bases short and J 11 bases short, with 19 bases between. The germline V gene encodes CDR1 MRHNA and CDR2 SNTAGT. The chain's CDR3 is CASSVALGGNEQYF. In DNA form, the CDR3 reads TGTGCCAGCAGTGTGGCGTTAGGGGGGAATGAGCAGTATTTT.